Reported below is one T cell receptor (beta chain). The data stem from a study of CD8+ T cells in alopecia areata. As the sequencing template, cDNA was produced by extracting RNA and reverse transcribing it. Measured with immunoSEQ multiplex PCR; TCRdb has only the in-frame clones, and not every one. The sample lists 150,000 to 200,000 clones; roughly 58% were seen once. V lost 3 bases, J lost 5 bases, and 10 bases lay in between. Germline V gene sequence: CDR1 MGHDK, CDR2 SYGVNS. This CDR3 has 13 amino acids. Treatment noted: oral pan-JAK inhibitor, 5-10 mg twice daily. The chain links TRBV25-1 to TRBJ1-2; D unclear. The sample in question was CD4+ T cells sorted from blood, obtained between weeks 55 and 65, from a patient treated with tofacitinib. The receptor comes from a human donor with alopecia areata. The CDR3 spells CASSEIGRYGYTF. As DNA, the CDR3 is TGTGCCAGCAGTGAGATCGGGAGGTATGGCTACACCTTC.